The clone carrying this TCR beta chain was counted at least ten times. Genomic DNA was employed as the template in profiling TCR beta VDJ and CDR3. A single record per CDR3 protein comes from TCRdb applying MiXCR to the reads. The data hold around 200,000 distinct CDR3 sequences, with 50% to 65% observed a single time. This record belongs to a study of CD8+CD57+ T cells in acquired aplastic anemia. Only patients with CD8+CD57+ cell expansion on flow cytometry were chosen for sequencing. The CDR3 is 19 amino acids. J gave up 0 bases and V 5 bases, and 5 bases lay outside the gene matches. Germline values: CDR1 SEHNR, CDR2 FQNEAQ (reference sequence).

Sequencing was carried out using sorted CD4+, CD8+, or CD8+CD57+ T cells (not recorded which) from PBMCs. This sequence originates from a human donor with aplastic anemia. V usage is TRBV7-9 and J usage is TRBJ2-6; 15 nucleotides line up with TRBD2. CDR3 amino acids: CASSQGLAGGYSGANVLTF. The CDR3 coding sequence is TGTGCCAGCAGCCAGGGACTAGCGGGGGGCTACTCTGGGGCCAACGTCCTGACTTTC. Full variable domain (remainder filled in from reference TRBV7-9 and TRBJ2-6): DTGVSQNPRHKITKRGQNVTFRCDPISEHNRLYWYRQTLGQGPEFLTYFQNEAQLEKSRLLSDRFSAERPKGSFSTLEIQRTEQGDSAMYLCASSQGLAGGYSGANVLTFGAGSRLTVL.